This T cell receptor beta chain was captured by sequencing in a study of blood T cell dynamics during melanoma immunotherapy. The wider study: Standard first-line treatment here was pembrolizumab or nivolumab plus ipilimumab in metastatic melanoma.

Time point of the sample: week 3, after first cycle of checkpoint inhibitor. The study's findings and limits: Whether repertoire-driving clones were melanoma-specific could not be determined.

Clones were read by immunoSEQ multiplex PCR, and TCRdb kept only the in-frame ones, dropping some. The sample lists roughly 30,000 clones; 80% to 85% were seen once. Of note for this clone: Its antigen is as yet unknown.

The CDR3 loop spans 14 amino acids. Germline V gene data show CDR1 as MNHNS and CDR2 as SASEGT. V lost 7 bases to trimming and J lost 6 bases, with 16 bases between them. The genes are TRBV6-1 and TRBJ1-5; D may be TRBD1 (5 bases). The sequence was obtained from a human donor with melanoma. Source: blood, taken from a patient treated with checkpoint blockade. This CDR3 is CASIEGRVGQPQHF. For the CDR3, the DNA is TGTGCCAGCATAGAGGGCAGGGTAGGTCAGCCCCAGCATTTT.